This paragraph covers one T cell receptor beta chain sequence. This entry comes from a study of blood T cell repertoires in COVID-19. Across the study: Acute-phase and convalescent COVID-19 samples originated in the United States, Italy and Spain. From T cells, B-cell-depleted T cells, or PBMCs came the material, which was cDNA or gDNA.

V was pared by 5 bases and J by 7 bases, with 6 bases of the junction left unmatched. Germline V gives CDR1 MNHEY, CDR2 SVGAGI. The CDR3 extends over 13 amino acids. Authors' data handling: Nucleated cell counts were estimated from reference gene primer amplification. The assay was immunoSEQ multiplex PCR, and TCRdb's table has in-frame clones only and misses some. That table supplies the V and J calls and clone size; D and trimming were determined from the DNA. The sample consists of 110,000 or so clones, 85% of them appearing once. The sequence was collected from a human donor in a cohort sampled during active COVID-19. The specimen sequenced was peripheral blood. V gene TRBV6-5 combines with J gene TRBJ1-2, with 8 bases aligning to TRBD1. CDR3 sequence reads: CASSPQGALGYTF. In DNA form, the CDR3 reads TGTGCCAGCAGTCCCCAGGGGGCCCTTGGCTACACCTTC.